Shown below are 28 T cell receptor beta chains from a single sample sequenced in a study of blood T cells in healthy people across ages. Next came a second PCR, run for about 7 to 11 cycles, which used a sample-barcoded 5' primer along with a J-beta primer mix. One entry per CDR3 protein, called by TCRdb with MiXCR from the 5' RACE reads. This repertoire shows around 780,000 distinct CDR3 sequences, roughly 26% found once; its top ten account for under 3%. Another study also made use of these data, one on T cells of mothers and their children.

Sequences were obtained from blood. Receptors were obtained from a boy between 5 and 17 years old in good health.

The rearrangement joins TRBV27 to TRBJ2-5, with 7 bases that match TRBD1. The J call could be wrong; TRBJ2-1 is a better fit for the DNA end. CDR1 is MNHEY, CDR2 SMNVEV, per germline (reference sequence). This CDR3 comprises 14 residues. CDR3 nucleotides: TGTGCCAGCAGTCGACAGGGCCTATGCAATGAGCAGTTCTTC. Its translation is CASSRQGLCNEQFF.

This rearrangement joins TRBV11-2 to TRBJ2-6; 9 bases line up with TRBD1. V lost 0 bases to trimming and J lost 2 bases; unmatched junction nucleotides: 8. Germline loops: CDR1 SGHAT, CDR2 FQNNGV. The CDR3 loop spans 19 amino acids. CDR3 bases: TGTGCCAGCAGCTTAGATCGGAACAGGGGGCGCACTGGGGCCAACGTCCTGACTTTC. The encoded protein is CASSLDRNRGRTGANVLTF.

J is TRBJ1-5 and V is TRBV2; 10 bases fit TRBD1. Germline lookup yields CDR1 SNHLY and CDR2 FYNNEI. With 5 bases clipped from V and 4 bases from J, the junction kept 5 bases outside the gene matches. The CDR3 consists of 15 residues. CDR3 sequence (DNA): TGTGCCAGCAGTAAGGACAGGGGGTCGAATCAGCCCCAGCATTTT. Encoded protein: CASSKDRGSNQPQHF.

This clonotype occurred a few times. CDR3 sequence: CASRIRRTVETQYF. The CDR3 DNA reads as TGTGCCAGCAGAATACGGAGGACGGTTGAGACCCAGTACTTC. The chain joins TRBV6-1 to TRBJ2-5; D may be TRBD2 (5 bases). CDR3 length: 14 residues. Per the germline V gene, CDR1 is MNHNS and CDR2 is SASEGT. With 6 bases removed from V and 5 bases from J, the gap between germline ends came to 16 bases.

The gene calls are TRBV12-3 or TRBV12-4 and TRBJ1-2, with TRBD1 identical over 8 bases. The length of the CDR3 is 14 residues. Trimming cost V 4 bases and J 5 bases; bases outside gene matches: 6. The CDR3 region is CASSSSGGGYGYTF. The CDR3 DNA follows: TGTGCCAGCAGTTCTTCAGGGGGCGGTTATGGCTACACCTTC.

This clonotype was observed a handful of times. V gene TRBV15 combines with J gene TRBJ2-7; 11 bases map to TRBD2. V dropped 6 bases and J dropped 2; count of bases not matched to a gene: 9. The CDR3 loop spans 16 amino acids. The V gene's germline CDR1 is LNHNV and CDR2 YYDKDF (reference sequence). This CDR3 is CATRPTTSGEAYEQYF. CDR3 DNA: TGTGCCACCAGACCGACGACTAGCGGGGAAGCCTACGAGCAGTACTTC.

The CDR3 sequence: CASSYGGARDGYTF. CDR3 sequence (DNA): TGTGCCAGCAGCTATGGAGGGGCGAGGGATGGCTACACCTTC. The gene calls are TRBV7-2 and TRBJ1-2, with a possible D match to TRBD1 (5 bases). The CDR3 length is 14 residues. CDR1 and CDR2 (germline): SGHTA, FQGNSA. Trimming pared 4 bases from V and 6 bases from J, leaving 15 bases between.

The V and J genes are TRBV4-1 and TRBJ2-5; D remains unclear. The J call could be wrong; TRBJ2-7 is a better fit for the DNA end. The CDR3 length is 14 residues. Germline CDR1 is MGHRA and CDR2 is YSYEKL. In DNA, the CDR3 is TGCGCCAGCAGCCAAGAGGTGGCAGCCTACGAGCAGTACTTC. Translating it yields CASSQEVAAYEQYF.

This sequence joins TRBV20-1 and TRBJ1-1; no definite D call. The CDR3 totals 13 residues. The V gene's germline CDR1 is DFQATT and CDR2 SNEGSKA (reference sequence). Trimming removed 3 bases at V and 4 bases at J, with 12 bases between. The chain's CDR3 is CSASLTTVTEAFF. Here the CDR3 DNA reads TGCAGTGCTAGCCTAACCACGGTCACTGAAGCTTTCTTT.

The chain joins TRBV5-1 to TRBJ2-2, with D perhaps TRBD1 (6 bases). Germline V gene data show CDR1 as SGHRS and CDR2 as YFSETQ. The V end was cut by 0 bases, the J end by 1 base, with 16 bases between. The CDR3 spans 18 residues. The CDR3 DNA follows: TGCGCCAGCAGCTTGGAGGGGACAACTGAACTGAACACCGGGGAGCTGTTTTTT. Translating it yields CASSLEGTTELNTGELFF.

The chain employs TRBV6-5 and TRBJ1-1; no clear D gene. Germline CDR1 reads MNHEY; CDR2 reads SVGAGI. This CDR3 contains 16 residues. The V end lost 3 bases, the J end lost 4 bases, and 18 bases lay between the germline ends. The CDR3 region is CASSYVGIVEGTEAFF. The CDR3 coding sequence is TGTGCCAGCAGTTATGTGGGAATCGTGGAGGGCACTGAAGCTTTCTTT.

In its sample, this clonotype was seen a few times. The rearrangement uses TRBV11-2 and TRBJ2-7, with TRBD1 identical over 10 bases. CDR1 is SGHAT, CDR2 FQNNGV, per germline. The CDR3 runs 15 residues. Trimming removed 0 bases from V and 7 bases from J; junction bases left unmatched: 6. CDR3: CASSLEGTGVGEQYF. The CDR3 DNA sequence: TGTGCCAGCAGCTTAGAGGGGACAGGGGTGGGGGAGCAGTACTTC.

Comments on this clonotype: It is likely a read error, because the conserved phenylalanine at the end of the CDR3 is missing. This chain uses TRBV6-5 with TRBJ2-6; the D gene could be TRBD1 or TRBD2 (5 bases each). CDR1 and CDR2 from the germline V gene are MNHEY and SVGAGI. V lost 0 bases to trimming and J lost 0 bases, with 6 bases between them. This CDR3 comprises 16 residues. The CDR3 is CASSYSGASGANVLTL. CDR3 coding DNA: TGTGCCAGCAGTTACTCCGGGGCCTCTGGGGCCAACGTCCTGACTCTC.

Here the CDR3 DNA reads TGCAGTGCTAGAGATTCAGGGGCTGGCCGGGACACGCAGTATTTT. Protein sequence: CSARDSGAGRDTQYF. This chain uses TRBV20-1 with TRBJ2-3; D may be TRBD1 (6 bases). This CDR3 is built from 15 residues. From germline, CDR1 is DFQATT and CDR2 SNEGSKA (reference sequence). The germline V and J ends were trimmed by 0 bases and 9 bases, with 19 bases remaining between them.

In its sample, this clonotype was seen many times. The chain carries TRBV12-3 or TRBV12-4 and TRBJ2-5; D may be TRBD1 (6 bases). V dropped 4 bases and J dropped 4 bases, with 13 bases sitting between them. The CDR3 extends over 14 amino acids. The DNA for the CDR3 is TGTGCCAGCAGTTCGGACCGAGGGGGAGAGACCCAGTACTTC. Encoded protein: CASSSDRGGETQYF.

CDR3: CASSLARQGEGEQYF. In nucleotides, the CDR3 is TGTGCCAGCAGCTTAGCGCGTCAGGGGGAAGGCGAGCAGTACTTC. This sequence joins TRBV7-6 and TRBJ2-7; TRBD1 matches 7 bases. The V segment lost 0 bases and the J segment 6 bases; nucleotides outside the gene matches: 8. CDR1 SGHVS and CDR2 FNYEAQ come from the germline V gene. The CDR3 spans 15 residues.

The chain couples TRBV29-1 to TRBJ1-4; D call uncertain. Per germline, CDR1 SQVTM and CDR2 ANQGSEA. The V end was cut by 4 bases, the J end by 5 bases, with 8 bases between. The CDR3 is 12 amino acids. The CDR3 loop reads CSVVGRNEKLFF. The CDR3 DNA sequence: TGCAGCGTTGTGGGCCGCAATGAAAAACTGTTTTTT. The full variable domain, its missing parts supplied by reference TRBV29-1 and TRBJ1-4, is SAVISQKPSRDICQRGTSLTIQCQVDSQVTMMFWYRQQPGQSLTLIATANQGSEATYESGFVIDKFPISRPNLTFSTLTVSNMSPEDSSIYLCSVVGRNEKLFFGSGTQLSVL.

The V gene is TRBV18, the J gene TRBJ2-5, with a tentative D call TRBD2 (5 bases). The CDR3 has 14 residues. The germline V gene has CDR1 KGHSH and CDR2 LQKENI. V dropped 0 bases and J dropped 5 bases, with 10 bases sitting between them. The CDR3 DNA is TGTGCCAGCTCACCACCGTCGGACTCGGAGACCCAGTACTTC. Amino acid sequence: CASSPPSDSETQYF.

This clonotype has only a few counts. CDR3 region: CAISPGGEYNEQFF. CDR3 bases: TGTGCCATCAGCCCCGGGGGGGAGTACAATGAGCAGTTCTTC. The rearrangement links TRBV10-3 to TRBJ2-1; TRBD2 matches 8 bases. The CDR3 totals 14 residues. Germline values: CDR1 ENHRY, CDR2 SYGVKD. J lost 4 bases, V lost 6 bases, and 5 bases had no gene match.

This chain links TRBV12-3 or TRBV12-4 with TRBJ1-1, with D unresolved. The CDR3 spans 12 residues. V was cut by 8 bases and J by 6 bases, with 13 bases left in between. The CDR3 DNA sequence: TGTGCCAGCGGGTCCTTCGGTGCTGAAGCTTTCTTT. Its translation: CASGSFGAEAFF.

This clonotype appeared a single time. The chain links TRBV7-9 to TRBJ1-1; no reliable D call. Trimming cost V 5 bases and J 5 bases, with 6 bases left between them. The length of the CDR3 is 11 residues. The germline V gene encodes CDR1 SEHNR and CDR2 FQNEAQ (reference sequence). DNA of the CDR3: TGTGCCAGCAGCCGGGAAACTGAAGCTTTCTTT. Encoded protein: CASSRETEAFF.

With regard to this clonotype: At one boundary the junction diverges from the germline segment, which might be a read error. The V call is TRBV2, the J call TRBJ2-5; TRBD1 is a possible D gene (6 bases). The CDR3 runs to 12 residues. Germline V CDR1 and CDR2: SNHLY, FYNNEI. The CDR3 coding sequence is TGTGTCAGCAGGGGATCGGGGGAGACCCAGTACTTC. Encoded protein: CVSRGSGETQYF.

The chain is built from TRBV5-1 and TRBJ1-2, with D possibly matching TRBD1 (5 bases). Trimming left V 5 bases short and J 4 bases short, with 18 bases between. Germline CDR1 and CDR2: SGHRS and YFSETQ. There are 15 residues in the CDR3. CDR3 in DNA: TGCGCCAGCAGTTTTTCTCAGGGATTTGGCTATGGCTACACCTTC. Amino acid sequence: CASSFSQGFGYGYTF.

This clonotype was counted at least ten times. The V and J genes are TRBV12-3 or TRBV12-4 and TRBJ2-2; the D call may be TRBD1 or TRBD2 (5 bases each). V dropped 5 bases and J dropped 3 bases, with 13 bases sitting between them. This CDR3 spans 15 amino acids. The CDR3 coding sequence is TGTGCCAGCAGTCCTTCCGGGACGCACACCGGGGAGCTGTTTTTT. Its protein product is CASSPSGTHTGELFF.

This clonotype appeared once. This chain connects TRBV5-6 to TRBJ1-4, with D tentatively TRBD1 (5 bases). The germline gives CDR1 SGHDT, CDR2 YYEEEE. V gave up 1 base and J gave up 8 bases, with 18 bases separating them. The CDR3 spans 16 residues. The CDR3 here is CASSLTSGQGREKLFF. The DNA for the CDR3 is TGTGCCAGCAGCTTGACCTCTGGGCAGGGACGCGAAAAACTGTTTTTT.

This clonotype was picked up a small number of times. The V gene is TRBV27, the J gene TRBJ2-5; D is uncertain. Germline V gives CDR1 MNHEY, CDR2 SMNVEV (reference sequence). The germline V and J ends were trimmed by 0 bases and 1 base, with 9 bases remaining between them. This CDR3 region has 15 residues. The CDR3 reads CASSLSLRFQETQYF. The CDR3 DNA is TGTGCCAGCAGTTTATCGCTACGTTTCCAAGAGACCCAGTACTTC.

The V gene is TRBV7-2, the J gene TRBJ2-7; 8 bases are a match to TRBD1. CDR3 length: 14 residues. Losses at the gene ends were 0 bases for V and 4 bases for J; bases not matched to a gene: 2. From germline, CDR1 is SGHTA and CDR2 FQGNSA. CDR3 protein: CASSLAGQGYEQYF. In DNA form, the CDR3 reads TGTGCCAGCAGCTTAGCAGGACAGGGTTACGAGCAGTACTTC.

This clonotype was observed many times. This chain connects TRBV11-2 to TRBJ2-1, with D uncertain. The CDR3 runs 14 residues. Trimming shortened V by 4 bases and J by 4 bases, and 11 bases separated the two germline ends. Germline V gene lookup returns CDR1 SGHAT and CDR2 FQNNGV. CDR3 sequence: CASSSNGRYNEQFF. The CDR3 DNA follows: TGTGCCAGCAGCTCGAACGGGCGGTACAATGAGCAGTTCTTC. Using reference TRBV11-2 and TRBJ2-1 for the parts outside the CDR3, the full variable domain is EAGVAQSPRYKIIEKRQSVAFWCNPISGHATLYWYQQILGQGPKLLIQFQNNGVVDDSQLPKDRFSAERLKGVDSTLKIQPAKLEDSAVYLCASSSNGRYNEQFFGPGTRLTVL.